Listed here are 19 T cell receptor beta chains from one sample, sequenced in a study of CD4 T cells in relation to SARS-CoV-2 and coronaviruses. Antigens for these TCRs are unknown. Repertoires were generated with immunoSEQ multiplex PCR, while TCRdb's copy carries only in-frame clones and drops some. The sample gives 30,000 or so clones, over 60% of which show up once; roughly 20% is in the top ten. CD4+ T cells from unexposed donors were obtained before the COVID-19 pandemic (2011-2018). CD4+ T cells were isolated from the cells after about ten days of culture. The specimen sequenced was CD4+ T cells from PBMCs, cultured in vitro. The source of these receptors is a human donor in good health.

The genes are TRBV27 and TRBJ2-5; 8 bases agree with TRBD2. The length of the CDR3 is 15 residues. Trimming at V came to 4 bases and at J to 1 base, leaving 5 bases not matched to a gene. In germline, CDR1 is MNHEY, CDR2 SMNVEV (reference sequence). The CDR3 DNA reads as TGTGCCAGCAGTTCTGGACTAGCTCGCCAAGAGACCCAGTACTTC. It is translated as CASSSGLARQETQYF.

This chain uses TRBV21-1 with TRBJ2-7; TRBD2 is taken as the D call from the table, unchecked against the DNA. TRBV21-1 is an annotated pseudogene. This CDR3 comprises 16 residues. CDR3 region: CASSAHPAGARYEQYF. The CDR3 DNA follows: TGTGCCAGCAGCGCCCACCCAGCGGGAGCTCGTTACGAGCAGTACTTC.

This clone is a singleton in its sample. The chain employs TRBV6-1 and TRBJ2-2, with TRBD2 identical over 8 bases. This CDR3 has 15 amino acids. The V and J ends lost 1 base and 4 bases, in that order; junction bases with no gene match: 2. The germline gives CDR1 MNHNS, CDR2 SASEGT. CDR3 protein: CASSEDGTSTGELFF. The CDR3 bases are TGTGCCAGCAGTGAAGATGGGACTAGCACCGGGGAGCTGTTTTTT.

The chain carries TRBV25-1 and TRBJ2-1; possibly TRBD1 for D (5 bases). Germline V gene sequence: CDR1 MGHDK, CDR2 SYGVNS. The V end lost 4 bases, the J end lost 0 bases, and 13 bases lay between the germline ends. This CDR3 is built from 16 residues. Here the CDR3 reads CASSATGVPSYNEQFF. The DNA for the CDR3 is TGTGCCAGCAGTGCTACAGGAGTTCCCTCCTACAATGAGCAGTTCTTC.

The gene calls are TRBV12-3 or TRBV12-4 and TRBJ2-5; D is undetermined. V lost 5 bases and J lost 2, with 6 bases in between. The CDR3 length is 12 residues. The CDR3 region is CASSPDQETQYF. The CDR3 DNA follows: TGTGCCAGCAGTCCGGATCAAGAGACCCAGTACTTC.

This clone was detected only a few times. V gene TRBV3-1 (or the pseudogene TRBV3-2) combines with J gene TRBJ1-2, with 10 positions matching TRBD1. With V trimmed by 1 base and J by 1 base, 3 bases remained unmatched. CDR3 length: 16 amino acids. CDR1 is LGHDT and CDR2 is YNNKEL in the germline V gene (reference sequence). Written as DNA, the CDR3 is TGTGCCAGCAGCCAAGGGGGACAGGGGATTAACTATGGCTACACCTTC. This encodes CASSQGGQGINYGYTF.

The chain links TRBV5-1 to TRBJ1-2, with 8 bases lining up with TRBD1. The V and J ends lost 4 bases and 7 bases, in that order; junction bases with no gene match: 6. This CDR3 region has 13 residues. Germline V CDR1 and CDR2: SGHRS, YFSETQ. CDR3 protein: CASSPSTGVGYTF. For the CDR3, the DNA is TGCGCCAGCAGCCCTTCGACAGGGGTTGGCTACACCTTC.

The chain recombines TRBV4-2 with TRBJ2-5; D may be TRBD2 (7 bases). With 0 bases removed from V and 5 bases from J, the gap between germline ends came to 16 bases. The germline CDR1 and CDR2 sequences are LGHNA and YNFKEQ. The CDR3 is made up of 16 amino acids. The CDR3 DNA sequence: TGTGCCAGCAGCCAAGAAGCTGCGGGGGCCGGGGAGACCCAGTACTTC. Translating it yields CASSQEAAGAGETQYF.

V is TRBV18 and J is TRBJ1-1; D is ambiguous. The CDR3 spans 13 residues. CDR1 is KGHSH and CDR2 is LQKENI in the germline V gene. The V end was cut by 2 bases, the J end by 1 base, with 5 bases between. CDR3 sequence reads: CASSPSKNTEAFF. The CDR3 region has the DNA TGTGCCAGCTCACCAAGTAAGAACACTGAAGCTTTCTTT.

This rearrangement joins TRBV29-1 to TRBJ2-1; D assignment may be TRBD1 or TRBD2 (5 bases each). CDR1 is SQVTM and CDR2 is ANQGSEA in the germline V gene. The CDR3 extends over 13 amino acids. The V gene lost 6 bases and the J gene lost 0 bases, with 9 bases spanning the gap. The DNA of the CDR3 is TGCAGCGTAGCCGGGACCTCCTACAATGAGCAGTTCTTC. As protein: CSVAGTSYNEQFF.

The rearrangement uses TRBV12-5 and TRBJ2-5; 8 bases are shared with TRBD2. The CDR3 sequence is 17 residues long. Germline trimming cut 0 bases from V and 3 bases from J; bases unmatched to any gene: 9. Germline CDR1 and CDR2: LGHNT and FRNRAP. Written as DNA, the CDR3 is TGTGCTAGTGGTTTGGTACGGAGCGGGGGTAGCGAAGAGACCCAGTACTTC. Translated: CASGLVRSGGSEETQYF.

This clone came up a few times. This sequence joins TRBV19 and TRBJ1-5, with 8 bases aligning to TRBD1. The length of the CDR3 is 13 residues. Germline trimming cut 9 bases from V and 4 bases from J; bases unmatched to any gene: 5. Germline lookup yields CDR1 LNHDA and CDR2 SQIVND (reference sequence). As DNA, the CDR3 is TGTGCCAGCGGACAGGGTCGGAATCAGCCCCAGCATTTT. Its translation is CASGQGRNQPQHF.

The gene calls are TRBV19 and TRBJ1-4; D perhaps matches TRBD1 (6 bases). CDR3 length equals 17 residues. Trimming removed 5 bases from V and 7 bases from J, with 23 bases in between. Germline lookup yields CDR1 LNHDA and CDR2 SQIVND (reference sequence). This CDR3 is CASSQPPGQSGGEKLFF. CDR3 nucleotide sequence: TGTGCCAGTAGTCAACCCCCGGGACAAAGTGGGGGTGAAAAACTGTTTTTT.

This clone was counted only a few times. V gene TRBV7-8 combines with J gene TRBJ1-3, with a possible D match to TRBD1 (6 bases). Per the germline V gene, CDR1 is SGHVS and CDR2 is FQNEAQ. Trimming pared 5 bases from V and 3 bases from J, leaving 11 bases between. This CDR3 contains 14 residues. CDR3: CASSTGTYGNTIYF. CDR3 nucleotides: TGTGCCAGCAGCACCGGGACATATGGAAACACCATATATTTT.

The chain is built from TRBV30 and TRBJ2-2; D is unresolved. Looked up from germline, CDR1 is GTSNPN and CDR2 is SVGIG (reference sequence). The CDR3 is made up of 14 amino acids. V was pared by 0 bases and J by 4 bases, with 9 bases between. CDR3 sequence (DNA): TGTGCCTGGAGTGTCGGACGTACCACCGGGGAGCTGTTTTTT. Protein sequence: CAWSVGRTTGELFF.

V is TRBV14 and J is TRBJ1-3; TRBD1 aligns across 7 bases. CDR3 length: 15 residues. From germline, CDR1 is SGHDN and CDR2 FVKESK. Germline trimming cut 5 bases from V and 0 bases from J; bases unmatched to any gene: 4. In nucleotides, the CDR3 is TGTGCCAGCAGCGAGGGGGCTCGCTCTGGAAACACCATATATTTT. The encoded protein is CASSEGARSGNTIYF. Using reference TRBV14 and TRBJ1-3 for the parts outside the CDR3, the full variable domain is EAGVTQFPSHSVIEKGQTVTLRCDPISGHDNLYWYRRVMGKEIKFLLHFVKESKQDESGMPNNRFLAERTGGTYSTLKVQPAELEDSGVYFCASSEGARSGNTIYFGEGSWLTVV.

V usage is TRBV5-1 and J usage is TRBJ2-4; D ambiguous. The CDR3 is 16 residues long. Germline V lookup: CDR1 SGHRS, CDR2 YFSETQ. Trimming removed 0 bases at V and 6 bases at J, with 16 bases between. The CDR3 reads CASSLEGIPPGNIQYF. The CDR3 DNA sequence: TGCGCCAGCAGCTTGGAGGGCATCCCTCCGGGAAACATTCAGTACTTC.

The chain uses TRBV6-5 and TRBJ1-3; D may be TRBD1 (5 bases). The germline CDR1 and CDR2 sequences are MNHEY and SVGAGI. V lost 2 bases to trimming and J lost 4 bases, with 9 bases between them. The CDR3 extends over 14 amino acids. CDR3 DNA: TGTGCCAGCAGTTACCTTGGACAAGGAAACACCATATATTTT. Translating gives CASSYLGQGNTIYF.

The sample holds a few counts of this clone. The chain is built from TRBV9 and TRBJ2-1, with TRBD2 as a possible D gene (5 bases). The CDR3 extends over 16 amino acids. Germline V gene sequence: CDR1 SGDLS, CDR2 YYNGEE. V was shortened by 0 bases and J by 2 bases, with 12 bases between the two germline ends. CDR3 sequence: CASSVVGGSPYNEQFF. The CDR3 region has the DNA TGTGCCAGCAGCGTAGTGGGTGGGAGCCCCTACAATGAGCAGTTCTTC.